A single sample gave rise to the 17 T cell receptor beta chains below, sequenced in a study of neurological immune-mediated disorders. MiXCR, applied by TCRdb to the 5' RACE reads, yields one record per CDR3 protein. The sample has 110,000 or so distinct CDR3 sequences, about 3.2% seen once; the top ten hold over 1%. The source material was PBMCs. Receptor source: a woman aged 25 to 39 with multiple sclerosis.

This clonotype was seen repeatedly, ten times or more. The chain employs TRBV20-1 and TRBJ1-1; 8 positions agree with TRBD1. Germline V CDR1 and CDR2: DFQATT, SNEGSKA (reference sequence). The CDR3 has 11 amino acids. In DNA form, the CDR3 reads TGCAGGCCACAGGGGGATTGGGGAGCTTTCTTT. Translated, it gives CRPQGDWGAFF.

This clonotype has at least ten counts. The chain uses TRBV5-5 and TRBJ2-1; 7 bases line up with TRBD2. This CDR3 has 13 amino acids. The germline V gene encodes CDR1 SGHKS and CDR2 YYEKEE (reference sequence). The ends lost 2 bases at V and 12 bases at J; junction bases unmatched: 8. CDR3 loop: CASSFLWEGGQFF. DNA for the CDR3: TGTGCCAGCAGCTTCCTATGGGAGGGCGGGCAGTTCTTC.

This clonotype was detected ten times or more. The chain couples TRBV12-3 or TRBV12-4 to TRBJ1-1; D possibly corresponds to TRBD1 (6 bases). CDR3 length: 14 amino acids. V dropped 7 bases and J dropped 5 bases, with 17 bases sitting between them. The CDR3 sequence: CASNPPGGRTEAFF. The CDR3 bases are TGTGCCAGCAACCCTCCGGGGGGCAGGACTGAAGCTTTCTTT.

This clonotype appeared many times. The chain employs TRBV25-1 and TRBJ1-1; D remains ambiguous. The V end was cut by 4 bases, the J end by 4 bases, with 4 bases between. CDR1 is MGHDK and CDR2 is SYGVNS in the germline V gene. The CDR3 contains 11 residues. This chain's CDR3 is CASSVITEAFF. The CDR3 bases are TGTGCCAGCAGTGTGATCACTGAAGCTTTCTTT.

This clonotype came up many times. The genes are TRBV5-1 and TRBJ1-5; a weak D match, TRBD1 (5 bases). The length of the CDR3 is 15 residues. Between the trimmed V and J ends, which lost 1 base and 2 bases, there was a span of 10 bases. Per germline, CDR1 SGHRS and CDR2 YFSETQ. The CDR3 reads CASSLSGSGNQPQHF. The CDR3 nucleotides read TGCGCCAGCAGCTTGTCAGGGAGTGGCAATCAGCCCCAGCATTTT.

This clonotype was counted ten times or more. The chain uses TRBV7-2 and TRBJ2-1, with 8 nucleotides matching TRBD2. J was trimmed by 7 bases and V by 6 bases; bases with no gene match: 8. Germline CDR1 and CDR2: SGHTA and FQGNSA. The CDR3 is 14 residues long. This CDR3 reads CASRPSGTRNEQFF. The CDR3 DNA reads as TGTGCCAGCAGACCCTCCGGGACTAGGAATGAGCAGTTCTTC.

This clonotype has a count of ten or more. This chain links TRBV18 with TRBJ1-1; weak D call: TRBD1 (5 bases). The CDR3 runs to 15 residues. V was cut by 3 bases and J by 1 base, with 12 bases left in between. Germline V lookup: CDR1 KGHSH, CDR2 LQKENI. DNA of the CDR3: TGTGCCAGCTCACCTATGGGGCGGGAGAACACTGAAGCTTTCTTT. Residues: CASSPMGRENTEAFF. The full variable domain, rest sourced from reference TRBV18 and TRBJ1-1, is NAGVMQNPRHLVRRRGQEARLRCSPMKGHSHVYWYRQLPEEGLKFMVYLQKENIIDESGMPKERFSAEFPKEGPSILRIQQVVRGDSAAYFCASSPMGRENTEAFFGQGTRLTVV.

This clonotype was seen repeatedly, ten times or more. CDR3 protein: CASSGSTGRFAFF. The CDR3 DNA reads TGTGCCAGCAGCGGATCGACAGGGAGGTTTGCTTTCTTT. The chain uses TRBV11-2 and TRBJ1-1; TRBD1 matches at 7 bases. Germline V gene sequence: CDR1 SGHAT, CDR2 FQNNGV. There are 13 residues in the CDR3. The V gene end was trimmed by 5 bases and the J gene end by 11 bases; junction bases not matched to a gene: 11.

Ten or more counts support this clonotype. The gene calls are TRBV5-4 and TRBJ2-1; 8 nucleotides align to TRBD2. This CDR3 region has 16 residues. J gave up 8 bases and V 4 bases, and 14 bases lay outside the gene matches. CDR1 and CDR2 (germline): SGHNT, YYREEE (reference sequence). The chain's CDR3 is CASSKKTSVTSDEQFF. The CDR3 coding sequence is TGTGCCAGCAGCAAGAAGACTAGCGTGACCTCGGATGAGCAGTTCTTC. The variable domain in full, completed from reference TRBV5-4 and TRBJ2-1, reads ETGVTQSPTHLIKTRGQQVTLRCSSQSGHNTVSWYQQALGQGPQFIFQYYREEENGRGNFPPRFSGLQFPNYSSELNVNALELDDSALYLCASSKKTSVTSDEQFFGPGTRLTVL.

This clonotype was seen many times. CDR3 in DNA: TGTGCCAGCAGCTTGAGTACAGGGATCGTCGACAATGAGCAGTTCTTC. Its protein is CASSLSTGIVDNEQFF. The chain is built from TRBV5-5 and TRBJ2-1; tentative D call: TRBD1 (6 bases). CDR3 length: 16 residues. Trimming removed 1 base from V and 5 bases from J, with 16 bases in between. Germline loops: CDR1 SGHKS, CDR2 YYEKEE (reference sequence).

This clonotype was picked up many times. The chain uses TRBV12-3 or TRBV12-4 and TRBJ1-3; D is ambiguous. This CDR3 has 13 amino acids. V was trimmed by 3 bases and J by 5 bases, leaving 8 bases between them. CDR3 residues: CASSLNARNTIYF. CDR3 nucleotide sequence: TGTGCCAGCAGTTTGAACGCTAGAAACACCATATATTTT.

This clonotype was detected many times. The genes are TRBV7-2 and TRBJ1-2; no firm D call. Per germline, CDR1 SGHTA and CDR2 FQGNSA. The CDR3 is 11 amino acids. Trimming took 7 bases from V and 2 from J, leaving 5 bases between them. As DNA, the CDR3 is TGTGCCAGCACCCAGAACTATGGCTACACCTTC. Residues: CASTQNYGYTF.

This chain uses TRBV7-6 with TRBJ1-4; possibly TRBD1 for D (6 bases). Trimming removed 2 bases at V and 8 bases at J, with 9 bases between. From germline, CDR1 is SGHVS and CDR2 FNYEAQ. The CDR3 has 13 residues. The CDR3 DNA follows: TGTGCCAGCAGCTTAAGGGACAACGAAAAACTGTTTTTT. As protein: CASSLRDNEKLFF. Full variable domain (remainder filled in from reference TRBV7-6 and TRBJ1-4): GAGVSQSPRYKVTKRGQDVALRCDPISGHVSLYWYRQALGQGPEFLTYFNYEAQQDKSGLPNDRFSAERPEGSISTLTIQRTEQRDSAMYRCASSLRDNEKLFFGSGTQLSVL.

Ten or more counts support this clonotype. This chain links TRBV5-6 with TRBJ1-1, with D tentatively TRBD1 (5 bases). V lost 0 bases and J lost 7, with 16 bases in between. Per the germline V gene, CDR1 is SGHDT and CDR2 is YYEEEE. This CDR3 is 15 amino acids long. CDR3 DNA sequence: TGTGCCAGCAGCTTGGTGCCAGGGTGGGGTAGTGAAGCTTTCTTT. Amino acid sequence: CASSLVPGWGSEAFF.

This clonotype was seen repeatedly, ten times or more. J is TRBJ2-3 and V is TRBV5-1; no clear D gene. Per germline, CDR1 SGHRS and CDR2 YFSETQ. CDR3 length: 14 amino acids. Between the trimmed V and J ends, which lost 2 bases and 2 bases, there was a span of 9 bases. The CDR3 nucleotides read TGCGCCAGCAGCTTCGGAGAGATCACAGATACGCAGTATTTT. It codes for CASSFGEITDTQYF.

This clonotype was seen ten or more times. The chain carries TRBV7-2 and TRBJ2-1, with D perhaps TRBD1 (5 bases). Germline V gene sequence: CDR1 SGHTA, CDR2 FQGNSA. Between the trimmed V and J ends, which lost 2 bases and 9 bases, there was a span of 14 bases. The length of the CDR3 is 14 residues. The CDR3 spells CASSLIQGPTEQFF. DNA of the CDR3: TGTGCCAGCAGCTTAATCCAGGGCCCTACTGAGCAGTTCTTC.

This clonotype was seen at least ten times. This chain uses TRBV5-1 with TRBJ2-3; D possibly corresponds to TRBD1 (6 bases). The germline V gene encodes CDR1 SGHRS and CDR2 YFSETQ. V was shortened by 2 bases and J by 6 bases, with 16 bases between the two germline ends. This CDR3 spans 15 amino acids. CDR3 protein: CASSLPDWGPDTQYF. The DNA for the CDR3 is TGCGCCAGCAGCTTACCAGACTGGGGGCCGGATACGCAGTATTTT.